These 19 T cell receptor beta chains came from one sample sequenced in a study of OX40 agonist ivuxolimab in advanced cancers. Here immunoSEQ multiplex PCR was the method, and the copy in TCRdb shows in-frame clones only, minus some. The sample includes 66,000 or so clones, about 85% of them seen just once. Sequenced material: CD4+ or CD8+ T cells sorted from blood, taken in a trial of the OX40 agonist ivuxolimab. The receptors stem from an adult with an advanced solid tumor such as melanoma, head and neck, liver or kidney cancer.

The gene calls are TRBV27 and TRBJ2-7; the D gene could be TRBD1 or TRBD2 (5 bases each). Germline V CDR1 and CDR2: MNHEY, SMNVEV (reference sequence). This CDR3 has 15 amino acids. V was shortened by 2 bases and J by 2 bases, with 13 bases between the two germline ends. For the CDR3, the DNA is TGTGCCAGCAGTTTAGAGGGGACGACACCCTACGAGCAGTACTTC. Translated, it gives CASSLEGTTPYEQYF.

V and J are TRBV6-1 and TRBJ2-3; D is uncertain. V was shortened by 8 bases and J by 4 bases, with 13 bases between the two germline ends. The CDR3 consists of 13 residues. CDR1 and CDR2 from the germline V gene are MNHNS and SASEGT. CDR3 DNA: TGTGCCAGCGTCTTCAATCCCCCAGATACGCAGTATTTT. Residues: CASVFNPPDTQYF.

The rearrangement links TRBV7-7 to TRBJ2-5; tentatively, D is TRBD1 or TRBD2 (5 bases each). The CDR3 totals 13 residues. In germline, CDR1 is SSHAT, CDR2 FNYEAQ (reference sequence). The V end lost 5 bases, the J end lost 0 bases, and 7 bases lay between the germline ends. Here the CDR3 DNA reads TGTGCCAGCAGCCGGGACCACCAAGAGACCCAGTACTTC. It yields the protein CASSRDHQETQYF.

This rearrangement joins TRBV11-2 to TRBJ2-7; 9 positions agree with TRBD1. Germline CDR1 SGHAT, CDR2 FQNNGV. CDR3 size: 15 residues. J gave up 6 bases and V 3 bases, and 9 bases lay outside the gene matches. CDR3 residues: CASSFPRTGVGEQYF. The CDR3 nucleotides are TGTGCCAGCAGCTTCCCCCGGACAGGGGTAGGCGAGCAGTACTTC.

CDR3 DNA: TGCGCCAGCAGCCAAGATCCGGGACAAGTACGGGGAGGCTACACCTTC. This codes for CASSQDPGQVRGGYTF. The chain joins TRBV4-3 to TRBJ1-2; a weak D match, TRBD1 (6 bases). The CDR3 is 16 residues long. V was trimmed by 0 bases and J by 8 bases, leaving 19 bases between them. The V gene's germline CDR1 is LGHNA and CDR2 YSLEER.

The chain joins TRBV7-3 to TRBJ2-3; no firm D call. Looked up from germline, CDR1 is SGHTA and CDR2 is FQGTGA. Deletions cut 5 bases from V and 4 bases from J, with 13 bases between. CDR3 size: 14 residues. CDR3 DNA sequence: TGTGCCAGCAGCCCGGGCCTTTGGGCAGATACGCAGTATTTT. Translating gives CASSPGLWADTQYF.

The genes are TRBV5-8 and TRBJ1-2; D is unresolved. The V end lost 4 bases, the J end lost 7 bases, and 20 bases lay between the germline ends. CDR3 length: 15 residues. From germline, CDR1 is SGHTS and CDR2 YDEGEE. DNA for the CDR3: TGTGCCAGCAGCCGAGCATATTCATCCGGAACTGGCTACACCTTC. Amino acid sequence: CASSRAYSSGTGYTF. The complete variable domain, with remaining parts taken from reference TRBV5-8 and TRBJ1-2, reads EAGVTQSPTHLIKTRGQQATLRCSPISGHTSVYWYQQALGLGLQFLLWYDEGEERNRGNFPPRFSGRQFPNYSSELNVNALELEDSALYLCASSRAYSSGTGYTFGSGTRLTVV.

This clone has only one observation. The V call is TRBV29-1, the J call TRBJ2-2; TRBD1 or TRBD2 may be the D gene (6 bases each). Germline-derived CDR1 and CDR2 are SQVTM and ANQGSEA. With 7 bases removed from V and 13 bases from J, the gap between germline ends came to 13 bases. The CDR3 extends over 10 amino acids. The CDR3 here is CSALQGGLFF. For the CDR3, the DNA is TGCAGCGCTTTACAGGGAGGGCTGTTTTTT.

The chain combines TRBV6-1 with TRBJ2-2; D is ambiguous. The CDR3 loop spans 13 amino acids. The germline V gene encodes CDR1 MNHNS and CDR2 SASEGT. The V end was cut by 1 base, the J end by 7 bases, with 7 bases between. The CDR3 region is CASSEVAIGELFF. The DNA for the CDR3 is TGTGCCAGCAGTGAAGTGGCGATCGGGGAGCTGTTTTTT.

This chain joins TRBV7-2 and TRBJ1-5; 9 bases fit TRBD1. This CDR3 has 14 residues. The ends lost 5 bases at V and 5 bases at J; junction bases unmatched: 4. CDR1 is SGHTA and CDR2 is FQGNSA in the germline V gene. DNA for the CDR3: TGTGCCAGCAGCATGGGACAGGGTTATCAGCCCCAGCATTTT. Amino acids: CASSMGQGYQPQHF.

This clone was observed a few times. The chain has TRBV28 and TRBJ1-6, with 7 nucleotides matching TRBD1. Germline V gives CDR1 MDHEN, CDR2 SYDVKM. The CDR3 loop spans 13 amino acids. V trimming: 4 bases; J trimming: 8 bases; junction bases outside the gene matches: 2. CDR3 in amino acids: CASSSRGDSPLHF. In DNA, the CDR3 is TGTGCCAGCAGTTCCAGGGGGGATTCACCCCTCCACTTT.

CDR3 loop: CASSPQGAYTYEQYF. The DNA of the CDR3 is TGTGCCAGCAGCCCCCAGGGGGCGTATACCTACGAGCAGTACTTC. The J gene is TRBJ2-7, the V gene TRBV11-2, with TRBD1 matching over 8 bases. The length of the CDR3 is 15 residues. V dropped 5 bases and J dropped 2; count of bases not matched to a gene: 8. In germline, CDR1 is SGHAT, CDR2 FQNNGV.

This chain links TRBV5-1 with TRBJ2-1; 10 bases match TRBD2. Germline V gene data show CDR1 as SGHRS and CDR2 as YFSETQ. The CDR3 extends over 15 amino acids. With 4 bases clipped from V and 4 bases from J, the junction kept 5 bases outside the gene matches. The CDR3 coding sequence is TGCGCCAGCAGCCCCGGGACTAGCGTATACAATGAGCAGTTCTTC. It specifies CASSPGTSVYNEQFF.

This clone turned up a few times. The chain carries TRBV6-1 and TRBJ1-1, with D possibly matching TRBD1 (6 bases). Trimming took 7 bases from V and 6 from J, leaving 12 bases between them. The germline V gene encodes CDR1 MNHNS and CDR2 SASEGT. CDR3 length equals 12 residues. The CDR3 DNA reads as TGTGCCAGCATCCTCAGGGGCTCTGAAGCTTTCTTT. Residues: CASILRGSEAFF.

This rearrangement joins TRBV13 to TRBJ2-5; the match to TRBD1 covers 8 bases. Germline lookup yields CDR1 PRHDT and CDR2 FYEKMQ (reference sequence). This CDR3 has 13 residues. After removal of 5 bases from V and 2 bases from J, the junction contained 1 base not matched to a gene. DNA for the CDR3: TGTGCCAGCAGCGGGGACAGGCAAGAGACCCAGTACTTC. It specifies CASSGDRQETQYF.

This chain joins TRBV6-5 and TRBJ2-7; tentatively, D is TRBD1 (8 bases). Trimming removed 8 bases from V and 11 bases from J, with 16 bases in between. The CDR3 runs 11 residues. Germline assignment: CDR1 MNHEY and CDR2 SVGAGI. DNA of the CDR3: TGTGCCAGCTTCGGACAGGGAGGGGAGTACTTC. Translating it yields CASFGQGGEYF.

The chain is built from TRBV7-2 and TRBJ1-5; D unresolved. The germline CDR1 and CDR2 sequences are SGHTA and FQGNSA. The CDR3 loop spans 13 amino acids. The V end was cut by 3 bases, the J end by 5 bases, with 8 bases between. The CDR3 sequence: CASSFWGHQPQHF. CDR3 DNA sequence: TGTGCCAGCAGCTTTTGGGGTCATCAGCCCCAGCATTTT.

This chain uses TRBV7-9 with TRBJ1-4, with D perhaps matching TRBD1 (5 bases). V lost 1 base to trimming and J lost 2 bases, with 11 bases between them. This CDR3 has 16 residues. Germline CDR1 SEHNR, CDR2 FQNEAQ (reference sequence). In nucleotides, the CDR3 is TGTGCCAGCAGCTTAGGTACAGGCCCTACTAATGAAAAACTGTTTTTT. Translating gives CASSLGTGPTNEKLFF.

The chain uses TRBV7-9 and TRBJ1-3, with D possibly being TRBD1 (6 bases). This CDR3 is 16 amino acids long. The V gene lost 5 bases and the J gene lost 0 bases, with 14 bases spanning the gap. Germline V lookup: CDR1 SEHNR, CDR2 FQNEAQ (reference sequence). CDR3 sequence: CASSPRGGLSGNTIYF. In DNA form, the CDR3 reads TGTGCCAGCAGCCCCCGAGGGGGACTCTCTGGAAACACCATATATTTT.